These T cell receptor beta chains were read from a single sample in a study of shared clonotypes between healthy human individuals. Assay: immunoSEQ multiplex PCR; the TCRdb copy retains only in-frame clones and omits some. The sample has about 1 million clones; about three quarters are singletons. The source material was memory CD4+ T cells sorted from blood. The receptors were gathered from a young man in good health. The CDR3 runs from the conserved cysteine through the conserved F or W. D genes are given only for firm matches. Clone sizes are given selectively: once, few, many, or a class where the clone is expanded.

TRBJ2-7	TRBD1	TRBV12-5	-	TGTGCTAGTGGTTTAGGACAGGGTTTGGACGAGCAGTACTTC	CASGLGQGLDEQYF
TRBJ2-2	TRBD2	TRBV5-4	few	TGTGCCAGCAGCTTTGGACTAGCTCTGGACGGGGAGCTGTTTTTT	CASSFGLALDGELFF
TRBJ2-1	-	TRBV27	few	TGTGCCAGCAGAGAATTTGATGTCAATGAGCAGTTCTTC	CASREFDVNEQFF
TRBJ2-7	TRBD1	TRBV5-4	many	TGTGCCAGCAGCACCGGACAGGGAGTATACGAGCAGTACTTC	CASSTGQGVYEQYF
TRBJ1-5	TRBD1	TRBV28	many	TGTGCCAGCAGTTTCCATGGACAGGGTGGTCAGCCCCAGCATTTT	CASSFHGQGGQPQHF
TRBJ2-7	TRBD2	TRBV2	-	TGTGCCAGCAGTCAAGGACTAGGAAGTTCGTTTGCTATAGCCTACGAGCAGTACTTC	CASSQGLGSSFAIAYEQYF
TRBJ1-2	TRBD1	TRBV9	-	TGTGCCAGCAGCGTAAGCGGTCAGGGGGAAATTGGCTACACCTTC	CASSVSGQGEIGYTF
TRBJ2-5	-	TRBV27	-	TGTGCCAGCAGTTTTAATTCCGGGGGCAACCAGTACTTC	CASSFNSGGNQYF
TRBJ2-5	-	TRBV27	-	TGTGCCAGCAAGGGGAGTGGAGAGACCCAGTACTTC	CASKGSGETQYF
TRBJ1-2	-	TRBV4-1	-	TGCGCCAGCAGCCAAGATGAAGGGGCAAAGGGTGGCTACACCTTC	CASSQDEGAKGGYTF
TRBJ2-5	-	TRBV2	few	TGTGCCAGCAGTGATGGGGGTGGAGGAGTCCAGACCCAGTACTTC	CASSDGGGGVQTQYF
TRBJ2-2	-	TRBV30	-	TGTGCCTGGAGTCCGGGACCTGTCACCGGGGAGCTGTTTTTT	CAWSPGPVTGELFF
TRBJ1-1	-	TRBV14	few	TGTGCCAGCAGCCAATCGGCAGGGTGGACTGAAGCTTTCTTT	CASSQSAGWTEAFF
TRBJ2-5	TRBD2	TRBV5-4	-	TGTGCCAGCAGTCCCGGGGTAGCGGGAGGAGAGACCCAGTACTTC	CASSPGVAGGETQYF
TRBJ1-6	TRBD1	TRBV4-1	-	TGCGCCAGCAGCCAAGCAGAGGGGGCTAGGTCACCCCTCCACTTT	CASSQAEGARSPLHF
TRBJ2-4	-	TRBV5-4	-	TGTGCCAGCAGTTGGGACCGTTCGGAAACCAAAAACATTCAGTACTTC	CASSWDRSETKNIQYF
TRBJ1-2	-	TRBV7-2	-	TGTGCCAGCAGCCCGGACGGGATCTATGGCTACACCTTC	CASSPDGIYGYTF
TRBJ2-7	-	TRBV27	-	TGTGCCAGCAGTCCCACCGGTCTCCCCGGCGAGCAGTACTTC	CASSPTGLPGEQYF
TRBJ1-5	-	TRBV5-1	-	TGCGCCAGCAGCTTGGAGGGTTTCAGCAATCAGCCCCAGCATTTT	CASSLEGFSNQPQHF
TRBJ1-5	-	TRBV6-1	-	TGTGCCAGCAGTGAAGGGGGTCTACAGCCCCAGCATTTT	CASSEGGLQPQHF
TRBJ2-7	TRBD1	TRBV11-2	-	TGTGCCAGCAGCTTAGGGAACAGGGGAACCTACGAGCAGTACTTC	CASSLGNRGTYEQYF
TRBJ2-7	TRBD1	TRBV4-1	-	TGCGCCAGCAGCCAAGAGAACGGACAGGGGAATTCTTACGAGCAGTACTTC	CASSQENGQGNSYEQYF
TRBJ2-2	-	TRBV6-5	-	TGTGCCAGCAGTCAGAGAATCCGGAACACCGGGGAGCTGTTTTTT	CASSQRIRNTGELFF
TRBJ2-1	-	TRBV29-1	-	TGCAGCGTTGAAGTCCCCGGCGGACGGGATGAGCAGTTCTTC	CSVEVPGGRDEQFF
TRBJ1-1	TRBD1	TRBV4-1	-	TGCGCCAGCAGCCAAGAGAGGACAGGCGTGGCGGCTTTCTTT	CASSQERTGVAAFF
TRBJ1-1	-	TRBV6-5	-	TGTGCCAGCAGGCTCCAGGGGCTGGTCACTGAAGCTTTCTTT	CASRLQGLVTEAFF
TRBJ2-2	-	TRBV7-9	-	TGTGCCAGCAGCATACAGGGCGCCGGGGAGCTGTTTTTT	CASSIQGAGELFF
TRBJ1-3	-	TRBV6-5	-	TGTGCCAGCAGCATCGACAGCTCTGGAAACACCATATATTTT	CASSIDSSGNTIYF
TRBJ2-3	-	TRBV12-5	-	TGTGCTAGTGGTTCACGGACAGCTAGCACAGATACGCAGTATTTT	CASGSRTASTDTQYF
TRBJ2-2	-	TRBV5-1	-	TGCGCCAGCAGCTTACCCAGTGGAACCGGGGAGCTGTTTTTT	CASSLPSGTGELFF
TRBJ2-6	-	TRBV5-4	-	TGTGCCAGCAGCTTGGACAGGGCGGGATCTGGGGCCAACGTCCTGACTTTC	CASSLDRAGSGANVLTF
TRBJ2-5	TRBD2	TRBV5-1	-	TGCGCCAGCAGCCCCGACCTAGCGGGCCCGGGGAGGGGTACCCAGTACTTC	CASSPDLAGPGRGTQYF
TRBJ1-3	-	TRBV5-1	-	TGCGCCAGCAGCTACTCCGCGGCGGACTCTGGAAACACCATATATTTT	CASSYSAADSGNTIYF
TRBJ1-3	-	TRBV5-8	-	TGTGCCAGCAGCTTCAGAGGTGATGGAAACACCATATATTTT	CASSFRGDGNTIYF
TRBJ2-3	TRBD2	TRBV5-4	-	TGTGCCAGCAGCTTTGGAGCTCTAGCGGGAGGGAGAGATACGCAGTATTTT	CASSFGALAGGRDTQYF
TRBJ1-4	-	TRBV7-9	once	TGTGCCAGCAGCTTGTTTGCAACTAATGAAAAACTGTTTTTT	CASSLFATNEKLFF
TRBJ1-4	TRBD1	TRBV4-1	-	TGCGCCAGCAGCGAAAGGGGACAGGGGAGGGAAAAACTGTTTTTT	CASSERGQGREKLFF